Below are 18 T cell receptor beta chains sequenced from a single sample in a study of cytomegalovirus exposure and HLA in healthy donors (TCRdb year 2017). Libraries were prepared through the immunoSEQ multiplex PCR assay. For the multiplex PCR, a mixture combining 60 forward primers for TCR Vbeta segments and 13 reverse primers for TCR Jbeta segments was used. Here the immuneACCESS table is served through TCRdb, limited to in-frame sequences with V and J called. Missing clones are a known gap in these copies; in checked studies unresolved V genes cover under half, and the rest lacks a known reason. The sample profile shows fewer than 150,000 clones; roughly 75% of them were found once. The ten largest clones add up to approximately 2.3% of the sample. Material for sequencing was PBMCs. The receptors stem from a man younger than 45 in good health and CMV-seronegative.

The chain couples TRBV28 to TRBJ2-7; no clear D. This CDR3 contains 14 residues. V shed 4 bases and J shed 0 bases, with 10 bases lying between them. Germline V gene sequence: CDR1 MDHEN, CDR2 SYDVKM. Here the CDR3 DNA reads TGTGCCAGCAGTTCTGCGTCAAGCTCCTACGAGCAGTACTTC. This gives the protein CASSSASSSYEQYF.

The rearrangement uses TRBV5-1 and TRBJ2-3; 8 bases align to TRBD1. Germline V gene data show CDR1 as SGHRS and CDR2 as YFSETQ. Losses at the gene ends were 0 bases for V and 3 bases for J; bases not matched to a gene: 6. The CDR3 length is 16 residues. The CDR3 DNA follows: TGCGCCAGCAGCTTGGAAGGACAGGGTAGGACAGATACGCAGTATTTT. It yields the protein CASSLEGQGRTDTQYF. Based on the CDR3 plus reference TRBV5-1 and TRBJ2-3, the full variable domain is KAGVTQTPRYLIKTRGQQVTLSCSPISGHRSVSWYQQTPGQGLQFLFEYFSETQRNKGNFPGRFSGRQFSNSRSEMNVSTLELGDSALYLCASSLEGQGRTDTQYFGPGTRLTVL.

The rearrangement links TRBV6-5 to TRBJ1-1, with 8 bases matching TRBD1. CDR3 length: 14 residues. Germline CDR1 is MNHEY and CDR2 is SVGAGI. The trim removed 8 bases at V and 0 bases at J, leaving 5 bases unmatched. CDR3 sequence reads: CASRRGQVNTEAFF. The CDR3 region has the DNA TGTGCCAGCCGAAGGGGACAGGTGAACACTGAAGCTTTCTTT.

The count of this clone is one. CDR3 sequence: CASSAGTGGFATNEKLFF. The CDR3 DNA is TGTGCCAGCAGCGCCGGGACAGGGGGGTTCGCAACTAATGAAAAACTGTTTTTT. The rearrangement links TRBV2 to TRBJ1-4; the match to TRBD1 covers 11 bases. Trimming at V came to 6 bases and at J to 0 bases, leaving 9 bases not matched to a gene. This CDR3 comprises 18 residues. Germline V gene sequence: CDR1 SNHLY, CDR2 FYNNEI. Filled out from reference TRBV2 and TRBJ1-4, the complete variable domain reads EPEVTQTPSHQVTQMGQEVILRCVPISNHLYFYWYRQILGQKVEFLVSFYNNEISEKSEIFDDQFSVERPDGSNFTLKIRSTKLEDSAMYFCASSAGTGGFATNEKLFFGSGTQLSVL.

The V and J genes are TRBV28 and TRBJ1-5; D is possibly TRBD1 (5 bases). Germline loops: CDR1 MDHEN, CDR2 SYDVKM. The CDR3 covers 15 residues. Trimming took 6 bases from V and 5 from J, leaving 17 bases between them. CDR3 nucleotides: TGTGCCAGCAGGACCTTTGGGGGGGATGATCAGCCCCAGCATTTT. It specifies CASRTFGGDDQPQHF. Drawing the rest from reference TRBV28 and TRBJ1-5, the complete variable domain is DVKVTQSSRYLVKRTGEKVFLECVQDMDHENMFWYRQDPGLGLRLIYFSYDVKMKEKGDIPEGYSVSREKKERFSLILESASTNQTSMYLCASRTFGGDDQPQHFGDGTRLSIL.

The V and J genes are TRBV5-4 and TRBJ2-3; D is perhaps TRBD2 (6 bases). Deletions cut 5 bases from V and 2 bases from J, with 15 bases between. The CDR3 totals 15 residues. The germline CDR1 and CDR2 sequences are SGHNT and YYREEE (reference sequence). The CDR3 sequence is CASSPGSALTDTQYF. The CDR3 region has the DNA TGTGCCAGCAGTCCCGGGAGTGCCCTCACAGATACGCAGTATTTT.

The CDR3 spells CASTHLDRKEAFF. The CDR3 DNA reads TGTGCCAGCACTCACCTCGACAGGAAGGAAGCTTTCTTT. This chain links TRBV6-6 with TRBJ1-1; possible D gene TRBD1, 6 bases. The CDR3 is 13 residues long. Per the germline V gene, CDR1 is MNHNY and CDR2 is SVGAGI (reference sequence). V gave up 7 bases and J gave up 8 bases, with 17 bases separating them.

This chain connects TRBV6-5 to TRBJ1-1; 7 bases map to TRBD1. Germline V gives CDR1 MNHEY, CDR2 SVGAGI. The length of the CDR3 is 13 residues. The junction had 8 bases not matched to a gene; V was cut back by 7 bases and J by 6 bases. In nucleotides, the CDR3 is TGTGCCAGCATCGGGACAGCTGTTCCTGAAGCTTTCTTT. Protein: CASIGTAVPEAFF.

CDR3 in DNA: TGTGCCAGCTCCCTACCGGGTCTAGCGGGATTAGATACGCAGTATTTT. Protein sequence: CASSLPGLAGLDTQYF. The chain combines TRBV18 with TRBJ2-3, with 9 bases identical to TRBD2. Losses at the gene ends were 6 bases for V and 5 bases for J; bases not matched to a gene: 12. The germline gives CDR1 KGHSH, CDR2 LQKENI. The CDR3 runs 16 residues.

A single count supports this clone. The chain is built from TRBV2 and TRBJ2-7; 9 nucleotides align to TRBD1. Germline lookup yields CDR1 SNHLY and CDR2 FYNNEI. The junction had 9 bases not matched to a gene; V was cut back by 6 bases and J by 3 bases. The CDR3 covers 15 residues. CDR3 coding DNA: TGTGCCAGCAGCTCCTTACAGGGGGCGGACTACGAGCAGTACTTC. Encoded protein: CASSSLQGADYEQYF.

Remarks on this clone: The junction does not match germline at one end; this may be a read error. The chain links TRBV7-8 to TRBJ2-7; D is unresolved. Germline V gene lookup returns CDR1 SGHVS and CDR2 FQNEAQ. The CDR3 has 11 amino acids. CDR3 nucleotide sequence: TGTGCCAGCAGCTTCTCCTCCGAGCAGTACTTC. Its protein product is CASSFSSEQYF.

The CDR3 sequence: CASSGARGFRQPQHF. CDR3 DNA sequence: TGTGCCAGCAGCGGAGCCAGGGGGTTTCGGCAGCCCCAGCATTTT. The genes are TRBV5-6 and TRBJ1-5; TRBD1 matches 7 bases. The germline CDR1 and CDR2 sequences are SGHDT and YYEEEE. The CDR3 spans 15 residues. V lost 4 bases, J lost 7 bases, and 11 bases stayed unmatched.

V usage is TRBV5-1 and J usage is TRBJ2-3; 9 positions match TRBD1. Per the germline V gene, CDR1 is SGHRS and CDR2 is YFSETQ. V was pared by 3 bases and J by 4 bases, with 6 bases of the junction left unmatched. The CDR3 is made up of 15 amino acids. The CDR3 spells CASSSTGGAADTQYF. DNA for the CDR3: TGCGCCAGCAGCTCAACAGGGGGCGCGGCAGATACGCAGTATTTT.

This clone was seen a handful of times. This sequence joins TRBV28 and TRBJ2-7; the D gene is possibly TRBD1 (6 bases). The V gene's germline CDR1 is MDHEN and CDR2 SYDVKM. V lost 5 bases, J lost 4 bases, and 24 bases lay in between. The CDR3 has 17 residues. The CDR3 loop reads CASSRKHRAGAWYEQYF. CDR3 DNA sequence: TGTGCCAGCAGTCGGAAGCACAGGGCTGGGGCTTGGTACGAGCAGTACTTC.

The rearrangement uses TRBV30 and TRBJ1-6, with D unresolved. Germline-derived CDR1 and CDR2 are GTSNPN and SVGIG (reference sequence). This CDR3 spans 13 amino acids. The germline V and J ends were trimmed by 3 bases and 7 bases, with 10 bases remaining between them. The CDR3 DNA reads TGTGCCTGGAGAAAGGTACAGAATTCACCCCTCCACTTT. Amino acids: CAWRKVQNSPLHF. Full variable domain (outside the CDR3, taken from reference TRBV30 and TRBJ1-6): SQTIHQWPATLVQPVGSPLSLECTVEGTSNPNLYWYRQAAGRGLQLLFYSVGIGQISSEVPQNLSASRPQDRQFILSSKKLLLSDSGFYLCAWRKVQNSPLHFGNGTRLTVT.

V usage is TRBV6-1 and J usage is TRBJ2-3, with 7 bases aligning to TRBD1. The CDR3 contains 13 residues. V shed 8 bases and J 2 bases; nucleotides not matched to a gene: 4. Per germline, CDR1 MNHNS and CDR2 SASEGT. Written as DNA, the CDR3 is TGTGCCAGCCCAGGGGGTCTCACAGATACGCAGTATTTT. Translating it yields CASPGGLTDTQYF.

The V call is TRBV6-6, the J call TRBJ2-7; 13 bases match TRBD2. CDR1 and CDR2 (germline): MNHNY, SVGAGI (reference sequence). V shed 5 bases and J 4 bases; nucleotides not matched to a gene: 8. This CDR3 has 16 residues. The CDR3: CASSKRGTSGNYEQYF. For the CDR3, the DNA is TGTGCCAGCAGTAAGAGAGGGACTAGCGGGAATTACGAGCAGTACTTC.

The chain carries TRBV27 and TRBJ2-2; D possibly corresponds to TRBD2 (6 bases). Germline CDR1 is MNHEY and CDR2 is SMNVEV (reference sequence). The length of the CDR3 is 18 residues. Trimming left V 8 bases short and J 3 bases short, with 25 bases between. The CDR3 loop reads CASLPREYRVRDTGELFF. The CDR3 bases are TGTGCCAGCTTACCACGGGAGTATAGGGTAAGGGACACCGGGGAGCTGTTTTTT.